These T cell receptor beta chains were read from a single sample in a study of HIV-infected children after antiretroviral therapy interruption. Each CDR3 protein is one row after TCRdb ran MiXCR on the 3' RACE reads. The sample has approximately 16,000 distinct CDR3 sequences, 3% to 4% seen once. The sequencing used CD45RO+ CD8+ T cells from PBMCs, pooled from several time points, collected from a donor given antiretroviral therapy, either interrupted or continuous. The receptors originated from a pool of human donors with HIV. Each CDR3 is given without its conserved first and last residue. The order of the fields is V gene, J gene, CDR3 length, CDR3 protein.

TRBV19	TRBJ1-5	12	ASRVGVSNQLQH
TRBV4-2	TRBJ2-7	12	ASSQGQGMGEQY
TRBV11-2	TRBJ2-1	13	ASSFPGQGGDEQF
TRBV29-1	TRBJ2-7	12	SVEDPDRSYEQY
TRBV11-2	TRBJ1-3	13	ASSFLPDTGNTIY
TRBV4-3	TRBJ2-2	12	ASSPPLDTGELF
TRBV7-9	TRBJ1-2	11	ASSQDRNYGYT
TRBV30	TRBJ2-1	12	AWSLKHPYNEQF
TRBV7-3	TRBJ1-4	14	ASRRPVGARNEKLF
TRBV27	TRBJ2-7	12	ASSLRSGSYEQY
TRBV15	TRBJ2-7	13	ATSRDRGGPYEQY
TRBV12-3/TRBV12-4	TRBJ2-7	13	ASSDRRDSSYEQY
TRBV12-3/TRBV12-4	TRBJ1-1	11	ASSNRGPTEAF
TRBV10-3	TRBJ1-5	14	AISDPRDGTYQPQH
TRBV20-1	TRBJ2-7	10	SAIAQGVEQY
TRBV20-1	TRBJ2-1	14	SAPTSGGAICYEQF
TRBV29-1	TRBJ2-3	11	SVESLFTDTQY
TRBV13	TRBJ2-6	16	ASSSRDGLNSGANVLT
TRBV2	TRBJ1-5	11	ASSESDGRPQH
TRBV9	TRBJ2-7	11	ASSPGGAWEQY
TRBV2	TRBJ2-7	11	ASNPTPSYEQY
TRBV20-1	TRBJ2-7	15	SARGPSPGLAGREQY
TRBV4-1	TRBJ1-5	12	ASSFGQGVGPQH
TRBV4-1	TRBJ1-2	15	ASSQRFWGQGNYGYT
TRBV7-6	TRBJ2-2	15	ASSLGSATGLTGELF
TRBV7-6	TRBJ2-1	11	ASSLAVHNEQF
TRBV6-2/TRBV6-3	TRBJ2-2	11	ASSLTDTGELF